These 16 T cell receptor beta chains were all obtained from the same sample, sequenced in a study of blood T cells in healthy people across ages. Using a J-beta primer mix together with a sample-barcoded 5' primer, a second PCR was run for about 7 to 12 cycles. TCRdb reprocessed the 5' RACE reads with MiXCR, giving one entry per CDR3 protein. The data show about 1.6 million distinct CDR3 sequences, 30% to 40% seen once. Sequencing used blood. The source of these receptors is a woman in her twenties or thirties in good health.

The J gene is TRBJ2-4, the V gene TRBV20-1; 8 bases fit TRBD1. The J call may not be correct, given that the DNA end is closer to TRBJ2-7. This CDR3 comprises 16 residues. Per germline, CDR1 DFQATT and CDR2 SNEGSKA (reference sequence). CDR3 sequence: CSARDPRTGKNYEQYF. DNA of the CDR3: TGCAGTGCTAGAGATCCCCGGACAGGGAAAAACTACGAGCAGTACTTC.

This chain uses TRBV7-9 with TRBJ2-1; 13 positions agree with TRBD2. J lost 4 bases, V lost 3 bases, and 9 bases had no gene match. The CDR3 has 18 amino acids. From germline, CDR1 is SEHNR and CDR2 FQNEAQ (reference sequence). CDR3 in amino acids: CASSFERLAGGLYNEQFF. The CDR3 DNA sequence: TGTGCCAGCAGCTTCGAACGACTAGCGGGGGGCTTATACAATGAGCAGTTCTTC.

This clonotype came up a few times. This chain links TRBV28 with TRBJ2-3; tentative D call: TRBD2 (6 bases). The CDR3 runs to 14 residues. The V gene lost 4 bases and the J gene lost 8 bases, with 16 bases spanning the gap. The germline gives CDR1 MDHEN, CDR2 SYDVKM. CDR3 amino acids: CASSWDSPTGTQYF. The CDR3 DNA sequence: TGTGCCAGCAGTTGGGACTCCCCGACGGGTACGCAGTATTTT.

The sample holds a few counts of this clonotype. This chain connects TRBV12-3 or TRBV12-4 to TRBJ2-3; 12 nucleotides agree with TRBD2. This CDR3 is 14 amino acids long. Unmatched junction bases numbered 6, after V lost 10 bases and J lost 4 bases. CDR3 sequence: CATRLAGAPDTQYF. In DNA, the CDR3 is TGTGCCACCAGACTAGCGGGGGCCCCAGATACGCAGTATTTT.

This clonotype was detected many times. This chain connects TRBV7-2 to TRBJ2-3; 9 bases fit TRBD2. Germline V gene sequence: CDR1 SGHTA, CDR2 FQGNSA. J lost 2 bases, V lost 4 bases, and 13 bases had no gene match. The CDR3 contains 18 residues. The CDR3 is CASSSGGLAPTDTDTQYF. CDR3 bases: TGTGCCAGCAGCTCAGGGGGACTAGCCCCGACCGACACAGATACGCAGTATTTT.

The chain is built from TRBV20-1 and TRBJ2-4; possibly TRBD2 for D (6 bases). Deletions cut 4 bases from V and 0 bases from J, with 22 bases between. Germline V gene data show CDR1 as DFQATT and CDR2 as SNEGSKA (reference sequence). The CDR3 is made up of 18 amino acids. This CDR3 is CSATFGTSTSLAKNIQYF. As DNA, the CDR3 is TGCAGTGCTACTTTCGGTACTAGCACAAGCCTAGCCAAAAACATTCAGTACTTC.

This rearrangement joins TRBV4-1 to TRBJ1-1; D may be TRBD1 (6 bases). V was trimmed by 4 bases and J by 1 base, leaving 16 bases between them. Germline V gene data show CDR1 as MGHRA and CDR2 as YSYEKL. The length of the CDR3 is 16 residues. CDR3 nucleotide sequence: TGCGCCAGCAGCCGAACTGGGGGCATCGCGAACACTGAAGCTTTCTTT. Protein sequence: CASSRTGGIANTEAFF.

The chain recombines TRBV3-1 with TRBJ2-2; D is possibly TRBD1 (5 bases). The CDR3 is made up of 15 amino acids. Deletions cut 2 bases from V and 4 bases from J, with 11 bases between. Germline V gives CDR1 LGHDT, CDR2 YNNKEL (reference sequence). CDR3 coding DNA: TGTGCCAGCAGCCAACGCAGACAGTTCACCGGGGAGCTGTTTTTT. Translated: CASSQRRQFTGELFF.

J is TRBJ1-2 and V is TRBV3-1; D possibly corresponds to TRBD1 (6 bases). Trimming left V 3 bases short and J 4 bases short, with 12 bases between. Germline values: CDR1 LGHDT, CDR2 YNNKEL (reference sequence). The CDR3 length is 14 residues. CDR3 coding DNA: TGTGCCAGCAGCCATGGACAGAATTCCTATGGCTACACCTTC. Amino acids: CASSHGQNSYGYTF.

This clonotype appeared a single time. This chain joins TRBV14 and TRBJ1-4; D might be TRBD1 (5 bases). This CDR3 has 15 residues. Deletions cut 0 bases from V and 11 bases from J, with 16 bases between. The germline V gene has CDR1 SGHDN and CDR2 FVKESK. This CDR3 is CASSQDSGEWSKLFF. CDR3 sequence (DNA): TGTGCCAGCAGCCAAGATTCGGGGGAATGGAGCAAACTGTTTTTT. The variable domain in full, with the rest retrieved from reference TRBV14 and TRBJ1-4, is EAGVTQFPSHSVIEKGQTVTLRCDPISGHDNLYWYRRVMGKEIKFLLHFVKESKQDESGMPNNRFLAERTGGTYSTLKVQPAELEDSGVYFCASSQDSGEWSKLFFGSGTQLSVL.

The CDR3 bases are TGTGCCAGCAGCCTTCTAGAGGTGGGGTTGAATACAGAGACCCAGTACTTC. Amino acids: CASSLLEVGLNTETQYF. The gene calls are TRBV4-2 and TRBJ2-5, with no clear D. This CDR3 contains 17 residues. Germline values: CDR1 LGHNA, CDR2 YNFKEQ. Trimming stripped 4 bases from V and 4 bases from J, with 22 bases between.

This chain links TRBV5-8 with TRBJ2-5, with TRBD1 matching over 8 bases. Judging by the DNA end, TRBJ2-7 fits better; the J call may be wrong. The CDR3 runs to 15 residues. Per germline, CDR1 SGHTS and CDR2 YDEGEE. CDR3 sequence: CASSEKDRGGYEQYF. Here the CDR3 DNA reads TGTGCCAGCAGCGAAAAAGACAGGGGAGGCTACGAGCAGTACTTC.

This chain's CDR3 is CASSLLTHTEAFF. Written as DNA, the CDR3 is TGTGCCAGCAGTTTATTGACACACACTGAAGCTTTCTTT. This chain uses TRBV27 with TRBJ1-1; D is ambiguous. This CDR3 spans 13 amino acids. The V end was cut by 1 base, the J end by 3 bases, with 6 bases between. Germline assignment: CDR1 MNHEY and CDR2 SMNVEV (reference sequence).

This clonotype was counted between two and nine times. This chain joins TRBV4-1 and TRBJ1-1; no firm D call. CDR3 length: 15 residues. V gave up 4 bases and J gave up 0 bases, with 12 bases separating them. Germline CDR1 and CDR2: MGHRA and YSYEKL. The CDR3 protein is CASSRVGVVNTEAFF. For the CDR3, the DNA is TGCGCCAGCAGCCGGGTTGGTGTGGTGAACACTGAAGCTTTCTTT.

This chain uses TRBV6-6 with TRBJ1-6; D gene unclear. The CDR3 consists of 16 residues. Germline CDR1 reads MNHNY; CDR2 reads SVGAGI (reference sequence). Trimming shortened V by 0 bases and J by 0 bases, and 6 bases separated the two germline ends. This chain's CDR3 is CASSYSRSSYNSPLHF. The DNA of the CDR3 is TGTGCCAGCAGTTACTCCCGGAGCTCCTATAATTCACCCCTCCACTTT.

Points on this clonotype: One junction end does not reproduce the germline sequence, and a read error may be involved. This chain uses TRBV6-1 with TRBJ2-5; D gene ambiguous. The CDR3 has 15 amino acids. The germline gives CDR1 MNHNS, CDR2 SASEGT. DNA for the CDR3: TGTGTCAGCAGCTTGGGTGTAACTATCGAAGAGACCCAGTACTTC. Translating it yields CVSSLGVTIEETQYF.